The next 14 T cell receptor beta chains were all read from a single sample in a study of human T cells and chemical hapten exposure. TCRdb analysed the RACE reads with MiXCR anew, one entry per CDR3 protein. The sample holds tens of thousands of distinct CDR3 sequences; less than 8.5% are singletons and the top ten take 1.3%. Time point here: patch test 2, 6 weeks after DPC sensitization. Treatment in this sample: therapeutic diphenylcyclopropenone sensitization with weekly scalp DPC. The material was whole blood, obtained in connection with sensitization to the hapten diphenylcyclopropenone (DPC). Receptors originate from a woman in her 30s with alopecia areata. Some clones in this sample may be carry-over from other donors' samples.

This clonotype was detected only a few times. The rearrangement uses TRBV10-3 and TRBJ2-6; D is unresolved. There are 13 residues in the CDR3. V dropped 11 bases and J dropped 0 bases, with 8 bases sitting between them. Per germline, CDR1 ENHRY and CDR2 SYGVKD. Here the CDR3 reads CAAGVSGANVLTF. As DNA, the CDR3 is TGTGCCGCTGGAGTCTCTGGGGCCAACGTCCTGACTTTC.

There are many counts of this clonotype. The chain combines TRBV20-1 with TRBJ1-2; a weak D match, TRBD1 (5 bases). Looked up from germline, CDR1 is DFQATT and CDR2 is SNEGSKA (reference sequence). V was clipped by 3 bases and J by 1 base, with 12 bases between them. CDR3 length equals 14 residues. CDR3 sequence (DNA): TGCAGTGCTAGGCCCTCTGGGGGTAACTATGGCTACACCTTC. Its translation is CSARPSGGNYGYTF.

A word on this clonotype: With a much larger clone just one base away, this may be a read error. The chain combines TRBV12-5 with TRBJ1-2; D uncertain. Per germline, CDR1 LGHNT and CDR2 FRNRAP. This CDR3 contains 15 residues. CDR3: CASCLVLFGPQGYTF. CDR3 in DNA: TGTGCTAGTTGTTTGGTTCTATTCGGCCCCCAGGGCTACACCTTC.

There are many counts of this clonotype. The chain joins TRBV29-1 to TRBJ2-3; D uncertain. The CDR3 covers 13 residues. CDR1 and CDR2 (germline): SQVTM, ANQGSEA. The V and J ends lost 0 bases and 3 bases respectively, with 7 bases between them. The CDR3 DNA sequence: TGCAGCGTTGAAGATTCTCATACAGATACGCAGTATTTT. The encoded protein is CSVEDSHTDTQYF.

This clonotype was counted at least ten times. This chain links TRBV11-1 with TRBJ2-2; 9 positions match TRBD1. The germline V gene encodes CDR1 SGHAT and CDR2 FQDESV (reference sequence). The CDR3 has 16 residues. The V gene end was trimmed by 4 bases and the J gene end by 1 base; junction bases not matched to a gene: 4. The chain's CDR3 is CASSWDRVRNTGELFF. DNA of the CDR3: TGTGCCAGCAGCTGGGACAGGGTTAGGAACACCGGGGAGCTGTTTTTT.

This clonotype has a count of ten or more. The chain employs TRBV5-1 and TRBJ1-2; 10 nucleotides agree with TRBD1. Germline V lookup: CDR1 SGHRS, CDR2 YFSETQ. V was clipped by 4 bases and J by 8 bases; unmatched bases: 14. The CDR3 contains 16 residues. CDR3 residues: CASSRAPGQGVEGYTF. The CDR3 nucleotides are TGCGCCAGCAGCAGAGCCCCCGGACAGGGGGTTGAGGGCTACACCTTC.

The table lists this clonotype with a few counts. This chain uses TRBV10-3 with TRBJ1-2, with TRBD1 identical over 11 bases. Germline-derived CDR1 and CDR2 are ENHRY and SYGVKD. The CDR3 has 16 residues. V shed 3 bases, J shed 4 bases, and the junction held 7 bases outside the gene matches. CDR3: CAISDPRDRGTYGYTF. The CDR3 nucleotides are TGTGCCATCAGTGACCCCCGGGACAGGGGGACCTATGGCTACACCTTC.

This clonotype has just a few counts. The V call is TRBV6-6, the J call TRBJ1-1, with D uncertain. The germline V gene has CDR1 MNHNY and CDR2 SVGAGI (reference sequence). CDR3 length equals 16 residues. V was cut by 5 bases and J by 1 base, with 17 bases left in between. CDR3 protein: CASSATVPDKNTEAFF. The CDR3, as DNA: TGTGCCAGCAGTGCAACTGTACCCGACAAGAACACTGAAGCTTTCTTT.

About this clonotype: A much larger clone sits a single nucleotide away, making a read error possible. V usage is TRBV30 and J usage is TRBJ1-1; no definite D call. The V gene lost 6 bases and the J gene lost 10 bases, with 27 bases spanning the gap. Germline V gene sequence: CDR1 GTSNPN, CDR2 SVGIG (reference sequence). This CDR3 is built from 15 residues. As DNA, the CDR3 is TGTGCCTGTATCTTCCAGTCGGGTAGGGTTTCGGCAGCTTTCTTT. Translated: CACIFQSGRVSAAFF.

This clonotype was seen ten or more times. V and J are TRBV10-2 and TRBJ1-1, with D unresolved. This CDR3 is 14 amino acids long. Germline V lookup: CDR1 WSHSY, CDR2 SAAADI. Between the trimmed V and J ends, which lost 8 bases and 5 bases, there was a span of 18 bases. CDR3 in DNA: TGCGCCAGCCGGTCACTCCTTGAGACAACTGAAGCTTTCTTT. Translation gives CASRSLLETTEAFF.

This clonotype was counted a few times. V gene TRBV20-1 combines with J gene TRBJ1-2; D ambiguous. Trimming removed 1 base at V and 3 bases at J, with 12 bases between. The germline V gene encodes CDR1 DFQATT and CDR2 SNEGSKA (reference sequence). CDR3 length equals 14 residues. The CDR3 loop reads CSARVNYGDYGYTF. CDR3 DNA: TGCAGTGCTAGAGTAAACTATGGTGACTATGGCTACACCTTC.

This clonotype was counted many times. The rearrangement links TRBV20-1 to TRBJ2-1; D may be TRBD2 (6 bases). V was pared by 6 bases and J by 5 bases, with 14 bases between. Germline CDR1 is DFQATT and CDR2 is SNEGSKA (reference sequence). This CDR3 has 13 residues. The CDR3 reads CSAEKGGDNEQFF. The CDR3 DNA reads as TGCAGTGCCGAGAAGGGCGGGGACAATGAGCAGTTCTTC.

In nucleotides, the CDR3 is TGCGCCAGCAGCTTGGCCCGGTACGATGGCTACACCTTC. Translation gives CASSLARYDGYTF. The chain uses TRBV5-1 and TRBJ1-2; D not certain. The CDR3 spans 13 residues. From germline, CDR1 is SGHRS and CDR2 YFSETQ. V was shortened by 0 bases and J by 6 bases, with 9 bases between the two germline ends.

This clonotype was recorded at least ten times. The V and J genes are TRBV6-1 and TRBJ2-2, with D perhaps being TRBD1 or TRBD2 (5 bases each). V shed 7 bases and J shed 3 bases, with 12 bases lying between them. This CDR3 spans 14 amino acids. In germline, CDR1 is MNHNS, CDR2 SASEGT. Here the CDR3 reads CASMYLGDTGELFF. The CDR3 coding sequence is TGTGCCAGCATGTACCTGGGGGACACCGGGGAGCTGTTTTTT.